The T cell receptor (beta chain) under discussion was sequenced for a study of shared clonotypes between healthy human individuals. Here immunoSEQ multiplex PCR was the method, and the copy in TCRdb shows in-frame clones only, minus some. The sample yields hundreds of thousands of clones, roughly 95% seen once. Germline V CDR1 and CDR2: MDHEN, SYDVKM. The CDR3 consists of 11 residues. V lost 1 base, J lost 6 bases, and 4 bases lay in between. The rearrangement uses TRBV28 and TRBJ2-7; D gene uncertain. Sample: naive CD4+ T cells sorted from blood. Subset denoted: CD45RA+ positively selected. This clonotype was sampled from a woman in her twenties or thirties in good health. The CDR3 DNA reads TGTGCCAGCAGTTTATTTGCCGAGCAGTACTTC. This sequence encodes CASSLFAEQYF.